The clone carrying this T cell receptor beta chain was picked up a small number of times. These data come from a study of CD8 T cells in Susac syndrome. Random-hexamer reverse transcription was applied to roughly 0.45 to 1 ug RNA. One entry per CDR3 protein results from TCRdb running MiXCR on the immunoSEQ multiplex PCR reads. The sample includes some 300,000 distinct CDR3 sequences, approximately 85% seen only once; the top ten take 0.095% to 0.14%. V lost 5 bases, J lost 2 bases, and 13 bases lay in between. Per germline, CDR1 MNHEY and CDR2 SMNVEV (reference sequence). The CDR3 is made up of 14 amino acids.

V gene TRBV27 combines with J gene TRBJ2-7; D possibly corresponds to TRBD1 (6 bases). The TCR was taken from a human donor with multiple sclerosis. Input material: CD8+ T cells from PBMCs. For the CDR3, the DNA is TGTGCCAGCAGTGCTACAGGGCATCCCTACGAGCAGTACTTC. Residues: CASSATGHPYEQYF.